The 6 T cell receptor beta chains below all came from one sample that was sequenced in a study of blood T cell repertoires in COVID-19. Some clones are missing from TCRdb's copy, which holds only in-frame ones; the method was immunoSEQ multiplex PCR. The sample carries some 350,000 clones, more than 70% recorded once. The sequencing sample was made of peripheral blood. The receptor set was obtained from a woman aged 70-85 years with COVID-19, enrolled during active disease.

This clone occurred once. This sequence joins TRBV6-5 and TRBJ1-5, with 11 bases fitting TRBD1. This CDR3 comprises 15 residues. The trim removed 5 bases at V and 7 bases at J, leaving 7 bases unmatched. CDR1 and CDR2 from the germline V gene are MNHEY and SVGAGI. The CDR3 nucleotides read TGTGCCAGCAGTCAGGGACAGGGGGAAGGCCAGCCCCAGCATTTT. As protein: CASSQGQGEGQPQHF.

This chain joins TRBV2 and TRBJ2-3; 12 nucleotides align to TRBD2. Losses at the gene ends were 6 bases for V and 6 bases for J; bases not matched to a gene: 10. The CDR3 extends over 16 amino acids. The V gene's germline CDR1 is SNHLY and CDR2 FYNNEI. The CDR3 DNA follows: TGTGCCAGCAGCGTACACCCTAGCGGGGGGGCCGATACGCAGTATTTT. Translation: CASSVHPSGGADTQYF.

The chain uses TRBV7-2 and TRBJ2-1, with 9 bases that match TRBD2. CDR1 SGHTA and CDR2 FQGNSA come from the germline V gene. CDR3 length equals 17 residues. The V segment lost 3 bases and the J segment 7 bases; nucleotides outside the gene matches: 13. In DNA, the CDR3 is TGTGCCAGCAGCTTCCCCGTTAGCGGGGGCCGGGGGAATGAGCAGTTCTTC. It encodes CASSFPVSGGRGNEQFF.

In this sample, this clone turned up once. V usage is TRBV9 and J usage is TRBJ1-6; tentative D call: TRBD1 (5 bases). This CDR3 contains 15 residues. V lost 0 bases and J lost 9, with 13 bases in between. The germline V gene has CDR1 SGDLS and CDR2 YYNGEE. The CDR3 loop is CASSVGVRDGSPLHF. The CDR3 region has the DNA TGTGCCAGCAGCGTAGGTGTCAGGGATGGTTCACCCCTCCACTTT.

The V and J genes are TRBV7-2 and TRBJ1-2; D call uncertain. Germline lookup yields CDR1 SGHTA and CDR2 FQGNSA. There are 16 residues in the CDR3. Trimming left V 4 bases short and J 5 bases short, with 20 bases between. CDR3 sequence (DNA): TGTGCCAGCAGCTCGGTATGGGGAGCCGTGGGATATGGCTACACCTTC. Translated: CASSSVWGAVGYGYTF.

As concerns this clone: Other nucleotide sequences from this sample produce the same CDR3. The chain is built from TRBV2 and TRBJ2-7; D is unclear. From germline, CDR1 is SNHLY and CDR2 FYNNEI. This CDR3 region has 11 residues. V was shortened by 5 bases and J by 1 base, with 3 bases between the two germline ends. The CDR3, as DNA: TGTGCCAGCAGTCTTTCCTACGAGCAGTACTTC. This encodes CASSLSYEQYF. Drawing the rest from reference TRBV2 and TRBJ2-7, the complete variable domain is EPEVTQTPSHQVTQMGQEVILRCVPISNHLYFYWYRQILGQKVEFLVSFYNNEISEKSEIFDDQFSVERPDGSNFTLKIRSTKLEDSAMYFCASSLSYEQYFGPGTRLTVT.